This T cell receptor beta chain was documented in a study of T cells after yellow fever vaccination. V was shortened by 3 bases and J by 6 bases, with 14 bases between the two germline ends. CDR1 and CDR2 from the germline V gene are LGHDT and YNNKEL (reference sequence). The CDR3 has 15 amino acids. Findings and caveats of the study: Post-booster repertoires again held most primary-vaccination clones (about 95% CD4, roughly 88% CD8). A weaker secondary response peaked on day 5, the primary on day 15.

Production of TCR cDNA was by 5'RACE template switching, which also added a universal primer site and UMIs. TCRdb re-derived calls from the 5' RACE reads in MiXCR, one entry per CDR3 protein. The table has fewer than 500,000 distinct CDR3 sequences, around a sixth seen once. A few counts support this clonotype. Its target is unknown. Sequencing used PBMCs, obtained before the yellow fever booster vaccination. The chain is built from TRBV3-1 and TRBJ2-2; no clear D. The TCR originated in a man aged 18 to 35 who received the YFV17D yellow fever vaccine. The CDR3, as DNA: TGTGCCAGCAGCCATATCCTGTTGGTGCCCGGGGAGCTGTTTTTT. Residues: CASSHILLVPGELFF.